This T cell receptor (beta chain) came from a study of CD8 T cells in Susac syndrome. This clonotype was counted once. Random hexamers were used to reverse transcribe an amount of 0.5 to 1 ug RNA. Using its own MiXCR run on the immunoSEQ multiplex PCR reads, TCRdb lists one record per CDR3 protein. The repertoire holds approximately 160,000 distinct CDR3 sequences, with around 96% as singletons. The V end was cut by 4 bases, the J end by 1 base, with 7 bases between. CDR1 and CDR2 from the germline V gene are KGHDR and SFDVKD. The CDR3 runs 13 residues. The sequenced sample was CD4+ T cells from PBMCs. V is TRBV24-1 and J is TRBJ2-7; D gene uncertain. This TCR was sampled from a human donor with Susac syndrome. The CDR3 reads CATSDRASYEQYF. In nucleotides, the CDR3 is TGTGCCACCAGTGACAGAGCATCCTACGAGCAGTACTTC.